A single sample is the source of the 4 T cell receptor beta chains below, sequenced in a study of blood T cell repertoires in COVID-19. Repertoires were generated with immunoSEQ multiplex PCR, while TCRdb's copy carries only in-frame clones and drops some. Of roughly 400,000 clones in the sample, roughly 89% are singletons; the top ten hold about 10%. Sequenced: PBMCs or T cells enriched from blood (not recorded which). These receptors originate from a woman in her 50s who had recovered from COVID-19.

This chain links TRBV28 with TRBJ1-2; perhaps TRBD1 as D (6 bases). V lost 3 bases to trimming and J lost 8 bases, with 16 bases between them. This CDR3 contains 14 residues. Per germline, CDR1 MDHEN and CDR2 SYDVKM. The CDR3 bases are TGTGCCAGCAGTTTGATGAGTACAGGGCAGGGCTACACCTTC. Translating it yields CASSLMSTGQGYTF.

The CDR3 sequence is CASSLDLGGSRIYGYTF. CDR3 in DNA: TGTGCCAGCAGCTTAGATCTCGGAGGGAGCAGGATCTATGGCTACACCTTC. The chain uses TRBV11-2 and TRBJ1-2; no firm D call. The CDR3 length is 17 residues. The germline CDR1 and CDR2 sequences are SGHAT and FQNNGV. V dropped 0 bases and J dropped 4 bases, with 18 bases sitting between them.

The rearrangement joins TRBV18 to TRBJ2-1, with TRBD2 matching over 10 bases. The germline V gene encodes CDR1 KGHSH and CDR2 LQKENI. This CDR3 contains 14 residues. With V trimmed by 5 bases and J by 16 bases, 14 bases remained unmatched. This chain's CDR3 is CASSGSVAGGGSFF. The CDR3 bases are TGTGCCAGCTCAGGGTCGGTAGCGGGGGGCGGGAGTTTCTTC.

The CDR3 reads CASSSTDKLNTEAFF. CDR3 DNA sequence: TGTGCCAGCAGTTCCACGGACAAGTTGAACACTGAAGCTTTCTTT. The chain joins TRBV7-9 to TRBJ1-1; maybe TRBD1 (5 bases). Germline values: CDR1 SEHNR, CDR2 FQNEAQ (reference sequence). V was pared by 6 bases and J by 0 bases, with 14 bases between. The CDR3 contains 15 residues. Looking up the rest from reference TRBV7-9 and TRBJ1-1 gives the full variable domain: DTGVSQNPRHKITKRGQNVTFRCDPISEHNRLYWYRQTLGQGPEFLTYFQNEAQLEKSRLLSDRFSAERPKGSFSTLEIQRTEQGDSAMYLCASSSTDKLNTEAFFGQGTRLTVV.